This T cell receptor beta chain was recovered during a study of T cell repertoires in cytomegalovirus infection. TCRdb independently ran MiXCR on the reads; one entry per CDR3 protein. This repertoire shows over 200,000 distinct CDR3 sequences, approximately 14% found once; its top ten account for roughly 8.7%. The CDR3 spans 14 residues. Germline CDR1 DFQATT, CDR2 SNEGSKA (reference sequence). The junction had 7 bases not matched to a gene; V was cut back by 3 bases and J by 6 bases. This chain connects TRBV20-1 to TRBJ2-1; TRBD2 aligns across 8 bases. Sequenced sample: PBMCs. The receptor was isolated from a human donor in good health (CMV status not recorded). Some clones in this sample may be carry-over from other donors' samples. The CDR3 is CSASPGGAFNEQFF. In nucleotides, the CDR3 is TGCAGTGCTAGTCCCGGGGGGGCCTTCAATGAGCAGTTCTTC.